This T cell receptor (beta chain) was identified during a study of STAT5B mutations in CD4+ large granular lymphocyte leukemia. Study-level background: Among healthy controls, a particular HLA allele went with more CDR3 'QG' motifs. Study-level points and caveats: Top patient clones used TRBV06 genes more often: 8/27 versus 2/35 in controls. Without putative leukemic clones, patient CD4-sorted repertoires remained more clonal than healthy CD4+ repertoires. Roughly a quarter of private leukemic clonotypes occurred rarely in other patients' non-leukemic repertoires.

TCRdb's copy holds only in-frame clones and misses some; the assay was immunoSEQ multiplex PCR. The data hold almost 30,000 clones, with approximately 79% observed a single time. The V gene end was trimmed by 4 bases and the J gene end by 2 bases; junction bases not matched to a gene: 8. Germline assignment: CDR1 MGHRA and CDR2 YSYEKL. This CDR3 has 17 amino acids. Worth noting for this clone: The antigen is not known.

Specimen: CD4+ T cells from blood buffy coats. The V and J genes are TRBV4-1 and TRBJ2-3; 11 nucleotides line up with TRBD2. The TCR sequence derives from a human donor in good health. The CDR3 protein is CASSLFRLAGNTDTQYF. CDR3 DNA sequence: TGCGCCAGCAGCCTATTCAGACTAGCGGGGAACACAGATACGCAGTATTTT.